This is a list of T cell receptor beta chains from one sample in a study of blood T cells in healthy people across ages. MiXCR, applied by TCRdb to the 5' RACE reads, yields one record per CDR3 protein. The table shows some 850,000 distinct CDR3 sequences, with roughly 25% occurring only once. The same sample was also used in a study of T cells of mothers and their children.

The sequenced material came from blood. The receptors were sampled from a boy aged 5-17 years in good health. Both conserved end residues are part of each CDR3. The order of the fields is V gene, clone size, J gene, D gene, CDR3 protein, CDR3 DNA. The D gene is left open where the match is weak. Where a row states a size, it is once, few, many or the class of an expanded clone; other rows omit it.

>TRBV7-9|few|TRBJ1-3|.
CASSLSSAGNTIYF
TGTGCCAGCAGCTTATCCAGTGCTGGAAACACCATATATTTT
>TRBV7-9|few|TRBJ2-7|.
CASSFQNSVGQYF
TGTGCCAGCAGCTTCCAGAATTCGGTAGGGCAGTACTTC
>TRBV24-1|once|TRBJ2-1|.
CATSDLGNEQFF
TGTGCCACCAGTGATTTGGGCAATGAGCAGTTCTTC
>TRBV30|.|TRBJ2-1|TRBD2
CAWTRTRGYNEQFF
TGTGCCTGGACCCGGACTAGAGGCTACAATGAGCAGTTCTTC
>TRBV4-1|few|TRBJ2-7|TRBD1
CASSHRTGIFYEQYF
TGCGCCAGCAGCCACCGGACAGGGATCTTCTACGAGCAGTACTTC
>TRBV5-6|few|TRBJ1-2|.
CASSPFPGQGELAGYTF
TGTGCCAGCAGCCCCTTCCCCGGGCAGGGCGAATTGGCTGGCTACACCTTC
>TRBV29-1|few|TRBJ1-2|TRBD1
CSVATGGYGYTF
TGCAGCGTCGCCACAGGGGGCTATGGCTACACCTTC
>TRBV14|.|TRBJ2-3|.
CASSPLGTALTQYF
TGTGCCAGCAGCCCGTTAGGAACGGCTCTAACGCAGTATTTT
>TRBV9|.|TRBJ1-1|.
CASSSGGQPNTEAFF
TGTGCCAGCAGCTCCGGAGGGCAACCGAACACTGAAGCTTTCTTT
>TRBV10-3|few|TRBJ2-1|TRBD2
CAISDPGTSGGAGNEQFF
TGTGCCATCAGTGACCCGGGGACTAGCGGGGGGGCCGGCAATGAGCAGTTCTTC
>TRBV5-1|.|TRBJ2-3|TRBD2
CASSFRTSGGLSTDTQYF
TGCGCCAGCAGCTTCAGGACTAGCGGGGGACTTAGCACAGATACGCAGTATTTT
>TRBV27|few|TRBJ2-7|.
CASSSATWYEQYF
TGTGCCAGCAGTTCCGCGACGTGGTACGAGCAGTACTTC
>TRBV7-2|.|TRBJ1-6|.
CASSLGSSYNLPLHF
TGTGCCAGCAGCTTAGGGAGCTCCTATAATTTACCCCTCCACTTT
>TRBV4-1|few|TRBJ2-5|.
CASSQTLQETQYF
TGCGCCAGCAGCCAAACGCTCCAAGAGACCCAGTACTTC
>TRBV2|.|TRBJ2-3|TRBD2
CASTWTSGAGDTQYF
TGTGCCAGCACCTGGACTAGCGGGGCCGGAGATACGCAGTATTTT
>TRBV5-1|.|TRBJ1-2|TRBD1
CASSLSGQDAYGYTF
TGCGCCAGCAGCTTATCCGGACAGGACGCCTATGGCTACACCTTC
>TRBV20-1|.|TRBJ2-7|TRBD2
CSASPVPGGASYEQYF
TGCAGTGCTAGCCCGGTCCCCGGGGGGGCCTCCTACGAGCAGTACTTC
>TRBV5-1|.|TRBJ1-1|TRBD1
CASNSQGVVNTEAFF
TGCGCCAGCAACTCACAGGGGGTTGTTAACACTGAAGCTTTCTTT
>TRBV12-3/TRBV12-4|few|TRBJ2-4|TRBD1
CASSTGQGTIQYF
TGTGCCAGCAGCACCGGACAGGGAACCATTCAGTACTTC
>TRBV5-1|few|TRBJ2-7|TRBD1
CASSGGQWGGQYF
TGCGCCAGCAGCGGGGGACAGTGGGGTGGGCAGTACTTC
>TRBV20-1|few|TRBJ2-2|TRBD1
CSAGTGAGELFF
TGCAGTGCCGGGACAGGGGCCGGGGAGCTGTTTTTT
>TRBV12-3/TRBV12-4|few|TRBJ2-5|TRBD2
CASSPLSGGHQETQYF
TGTGCCAGCAGTCCTCTAAGCGGGGGTCATCAAGAGACCCAGTACTTC
>TRBV6-5|.|TRBJ2-5|.
CASSPGHVQETQYF
TGTGCCAGCAGCCCGGGACACGTACAAGAGACCCAGTACTTC
>TRBV7-9|few|TRBJ2-1|TRBD2
CASSFGTSGGNEQFF
TGTGCCAGCAGCTTCGGGACTAGCGGGGGCAATGAGCAGTTCTTC
>TRBV28|few|TRBJ2-1|.
CASSRRQTSYNEQFF
TGTGCCAGCAGTCGGCGACAGACCTCCTACAATGAGCAGTTCTTC
>TRBV5-1|few|TRBJ2-1|.
CASSLAWGQRVQNEQFF
TGCGCCAGCAGCTTGGCCTGGGGGCAACGGGTACAGAATGAGCAGTTCTTC
>TRBV2|few|TRBJ2-4|.
CASVLSEAKNIQYF
TGTGCCAGCGTCCTTAGTGAAGCCAAAAACATTCAGTACTTC
>TRBV28|few|TRBJ2-5|.
CASSQAGMQETQYF
TGTGCCAGCAGCCAGGCGGGGATGCAAGAGACCCAGTACTTC
>TRBV5-1|.|TRBJ2-5|TRBD1
CASSLEGTDQETQYF
TGCGCCAGCAGCTTGGAAGGGACAGATCAAGAGACCCAGTACTTC
>TRBV12-3/TRBV12-4|few|TRBJ2-1|TRBD2
CASSFGGRDNEQFF
TGTGCCAGCAGTTTTGGCGGGAGGGACAATGAGCAGTTCTTC
>TRBV29-1|few|TRBJ2-1|.
CSVGGGGLAGYNEQFF
TGCAGCGTTGGGGGGGGCGGCCTTGCCGGATACAATGAGCAGTTCTTC
>TRBV21-1|.|TRBJ2-5|.
CASSKGSAGQLTQYF
TGTGCCAGCAGCAAAGGAAGCGCGGGGCAACTAACCCAGTACTTC
>TRBV7-8|few|TRBJ1-5|.
CASSLRVDTVRNQPQHF
TGTGCCAGCAGCTTACGCGTGGACACCGTTCGCAATCAGCCCCAGCATTTT
>TRBV20-1|.|TRBJ2-3|TRBD2
CSASKLTSLAHYTDTQYF
TGCAGTGCTTCTAAACTCACTTCACTAGCGCATTACACAGATACGCAGTATTTT
>TRBV3-1|.|TRBJ2-7|TRBD2
CASSLQRGLAGVGASYEQYF
TGTGCCAGCAGCCTTCAGCGGGGCCTAGCGGGGGTCGGGGCCTCCTACGAGCAGTACTTC
>TRBV4-1|many|TRBJ1-1|TRBD1
CASSQGRGMNTEAFF
TGCGCCAGCAGCCAAGGCAGGGGGATGAACACTGAAGCTTTCTTT
>TRBV2|.|TRBJ2-1|TRBD2
CASSAQLAFVNEQFF
TGTGCCAGCAGTGCCCAACTAGCGTTCGTCAATGAGCAGTTCTTC
>TRBV28|few|TRBJ2-1|TRBD1
CASKEQGVNEQFF
TGTGCCAGCAAAGAACAGGGGGTCAATGAGCAGTTCTTC
>TRBV25-1|few|TRBJ2-5|.
CASSPTGWETQYF
TGTGCCAGCAGTCCTACAGGGTGGGAGACCCAGTACTTC
>TRBV6-1|few|TRBJ2-3|TRBD2
CASSERLAGTDTQYF
TGTGCCAGCAGTGAGAGGCTAGCGGGGACAGATACGCAGTATTTT
>TRBV29-1|few|TRBJ2-3|.
CSALVGNTQYF
TGCAGCGCTCTAGTGGGAAATACGCAGTATTTT
>TRBV12-3/TRBV12-4|.|TRBJ1-1|.
CASSPHRFEAFF
TGTGCCAGCAGCCCTCACCGTTTTGAGGCTTTCTTT
>TRBV7-9|.|TRBJ1-1|TRBD1
CASSSHGRGQTEAFF
TGTGCCAGCAGCTCCCATGGCAGGGGGCAGACTGAAGCTTTCTTT
>TRBV7-9|.|TRBJ2-7|.
CASSLLHQGSYEQYF
TGTGCCAGCAGCTTATTGCATCAGGGCTCCTACGAGCAGTACTTC
>TRBV20-1|.|TRBJ2-7|TRBD2
CSAKTSGGYEQYF
TGCAGTGCCAAGACTAGCGGGGGCTACGAGCAGTACTTC
>TRBV14|few|TRBJ2-1|.
CASSQGVSLGRLWYNEQFF
TGTGCCAGCAGCCAAGGGGTCTCCCTTGGGCGTTTATGGTACAATGAGCAGTTCTTC
>TRBV13|few|TRBJ2-2|TRBD1
CASSFRQGVAGELFF
TGTGCCAGCAGCTTCCGGCAGGGGGTTGCCGGGGAGCTGTTTTTT
>TRBV18|.|TRBJ2-5|.
CASSPPNRETQYF
TGTGCCAGCTCACCACCGAATCGGGAGACCCAGTACTTC
>TRBV5-6|.|TRBJ1-2|.
CASSLGLSDYGYTF
TGTGCCAGCAGCCTAGGATTGTCGGACTATGGCTACACCTTC
>TRBV4-1|.|TRBJ2-5|.
CASSQVGQGGETQYF
TGCGCCAGCAGCCAAGTAGGGCAGGGCGGAGAGACCCAGTACTTC
>TRBV20-1|.|TRBJ2-5|.
CSAGGPHGETQYF
TGCAGTGCTGGCGGGCCTCACGGAGAGACCCAGTACTTC
>TRBV7-9|few|TRBJ2-7|.
CASSLLSGAYEQYF
TGTGCCAGCAGCTTATTATCTGGGGCCTACGAGCAGTACTTC
>TRBV6-6|few|TRBJ2-4|TRBD1
CASSYGTGTGQNIQYF
TGTGCCAGCAGTTATGGGACCGGGACAGGGCAAAACATTCAGTACTTC
>TRBV15|.|TRBJ1-4|.
CATSRVTEKLFF
TGTGCCACCAGCAGAGTAACAGAAAAACTGTTTTTT
>TRBV4-1|.|TRBJ1-1|.
CASSQERGTLNTEAFF
TGCGCCAGCAGCCAAGAGAGAGGGACCCTGAACACTGAAGCTTTCTTT
>TRBV5-5|.|TRBJ2-7|TRBD1
CASSLARRGSVNTVSYEQYF
TGTGCCAGCAGCTTGGCCCGCAGGGGGTCCGTGAATACCGTTTCCTACGAGCAGTACTTC
>TRBV20-1|once|TRBJ2-1|TRBD1
CSARQGAGDNEQIF
TGCAGTGCTAGGCAGGGGGCAGGCGACAATGAGCAGATCTTC